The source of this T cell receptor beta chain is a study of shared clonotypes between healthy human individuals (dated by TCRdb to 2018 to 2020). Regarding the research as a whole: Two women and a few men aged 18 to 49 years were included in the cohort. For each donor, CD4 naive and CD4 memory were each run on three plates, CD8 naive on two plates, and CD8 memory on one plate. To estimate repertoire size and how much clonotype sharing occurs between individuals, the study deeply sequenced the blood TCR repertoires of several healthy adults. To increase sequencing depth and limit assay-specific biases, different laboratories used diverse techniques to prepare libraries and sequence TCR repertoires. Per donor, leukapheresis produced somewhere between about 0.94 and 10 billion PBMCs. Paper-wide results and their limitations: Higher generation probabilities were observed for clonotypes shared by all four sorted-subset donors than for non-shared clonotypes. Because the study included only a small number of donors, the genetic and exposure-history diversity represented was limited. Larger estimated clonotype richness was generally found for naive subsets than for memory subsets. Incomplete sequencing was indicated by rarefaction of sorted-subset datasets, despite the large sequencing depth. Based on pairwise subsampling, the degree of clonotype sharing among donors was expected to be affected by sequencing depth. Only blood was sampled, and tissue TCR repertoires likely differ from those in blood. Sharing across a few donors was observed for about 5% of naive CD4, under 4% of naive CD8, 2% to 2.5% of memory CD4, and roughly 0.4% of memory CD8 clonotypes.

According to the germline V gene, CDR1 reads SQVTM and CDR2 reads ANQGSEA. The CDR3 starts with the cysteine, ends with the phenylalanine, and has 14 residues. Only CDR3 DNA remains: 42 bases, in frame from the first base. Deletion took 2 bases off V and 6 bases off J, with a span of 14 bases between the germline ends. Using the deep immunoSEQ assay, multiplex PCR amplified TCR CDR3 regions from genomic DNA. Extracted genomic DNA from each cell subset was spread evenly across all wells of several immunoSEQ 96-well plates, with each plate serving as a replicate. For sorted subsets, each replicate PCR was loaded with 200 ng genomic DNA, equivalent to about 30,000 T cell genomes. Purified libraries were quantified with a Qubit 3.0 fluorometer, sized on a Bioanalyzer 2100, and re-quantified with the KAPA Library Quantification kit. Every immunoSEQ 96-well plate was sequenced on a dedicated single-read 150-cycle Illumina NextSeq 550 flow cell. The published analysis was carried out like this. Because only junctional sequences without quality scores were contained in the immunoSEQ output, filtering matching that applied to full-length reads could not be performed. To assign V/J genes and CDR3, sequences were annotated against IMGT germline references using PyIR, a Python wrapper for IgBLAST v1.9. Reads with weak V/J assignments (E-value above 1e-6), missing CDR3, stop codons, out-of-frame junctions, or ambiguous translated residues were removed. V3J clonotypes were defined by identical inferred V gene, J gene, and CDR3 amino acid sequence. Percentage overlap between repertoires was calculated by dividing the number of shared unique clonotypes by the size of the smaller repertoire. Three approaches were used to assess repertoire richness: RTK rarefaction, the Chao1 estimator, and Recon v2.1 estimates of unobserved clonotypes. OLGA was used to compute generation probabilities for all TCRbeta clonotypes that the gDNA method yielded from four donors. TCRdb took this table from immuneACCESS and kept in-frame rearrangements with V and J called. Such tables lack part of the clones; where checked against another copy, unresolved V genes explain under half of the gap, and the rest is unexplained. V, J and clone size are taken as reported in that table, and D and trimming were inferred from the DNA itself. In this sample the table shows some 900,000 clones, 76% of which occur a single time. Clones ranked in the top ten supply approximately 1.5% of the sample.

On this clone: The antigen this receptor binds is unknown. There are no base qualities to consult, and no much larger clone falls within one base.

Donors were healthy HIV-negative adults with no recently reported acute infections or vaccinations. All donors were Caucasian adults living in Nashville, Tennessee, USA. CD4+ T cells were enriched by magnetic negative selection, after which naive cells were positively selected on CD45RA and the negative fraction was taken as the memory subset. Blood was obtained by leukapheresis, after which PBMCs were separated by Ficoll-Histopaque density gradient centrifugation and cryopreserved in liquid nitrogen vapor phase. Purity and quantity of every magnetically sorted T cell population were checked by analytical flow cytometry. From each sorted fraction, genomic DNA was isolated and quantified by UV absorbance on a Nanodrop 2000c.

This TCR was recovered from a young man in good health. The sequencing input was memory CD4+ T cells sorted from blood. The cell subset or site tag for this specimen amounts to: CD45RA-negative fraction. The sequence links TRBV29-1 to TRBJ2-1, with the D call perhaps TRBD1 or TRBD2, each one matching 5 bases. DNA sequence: TGCAGCGTTGAAAGGCAGGGAGCGACCAATGAGCAGTTCTTC. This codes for CSVERQGATNEQFF.